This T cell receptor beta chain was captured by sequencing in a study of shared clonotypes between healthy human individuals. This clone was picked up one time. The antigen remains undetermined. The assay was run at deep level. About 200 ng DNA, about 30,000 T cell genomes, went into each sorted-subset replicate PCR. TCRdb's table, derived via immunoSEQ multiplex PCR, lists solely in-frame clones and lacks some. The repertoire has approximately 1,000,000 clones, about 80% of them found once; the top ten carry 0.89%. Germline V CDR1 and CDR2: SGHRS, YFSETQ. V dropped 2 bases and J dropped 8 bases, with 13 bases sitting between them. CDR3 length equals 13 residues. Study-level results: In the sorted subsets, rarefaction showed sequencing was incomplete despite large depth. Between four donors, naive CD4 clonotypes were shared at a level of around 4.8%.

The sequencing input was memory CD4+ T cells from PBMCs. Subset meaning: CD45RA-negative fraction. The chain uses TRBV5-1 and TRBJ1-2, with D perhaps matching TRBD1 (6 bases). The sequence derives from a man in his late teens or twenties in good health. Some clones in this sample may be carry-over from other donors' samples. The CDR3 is CASSLTGSQGYTF. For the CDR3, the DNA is TGCGCCAGCAGCTTAACAGGGTCTCAGGGCTACACCTTC.